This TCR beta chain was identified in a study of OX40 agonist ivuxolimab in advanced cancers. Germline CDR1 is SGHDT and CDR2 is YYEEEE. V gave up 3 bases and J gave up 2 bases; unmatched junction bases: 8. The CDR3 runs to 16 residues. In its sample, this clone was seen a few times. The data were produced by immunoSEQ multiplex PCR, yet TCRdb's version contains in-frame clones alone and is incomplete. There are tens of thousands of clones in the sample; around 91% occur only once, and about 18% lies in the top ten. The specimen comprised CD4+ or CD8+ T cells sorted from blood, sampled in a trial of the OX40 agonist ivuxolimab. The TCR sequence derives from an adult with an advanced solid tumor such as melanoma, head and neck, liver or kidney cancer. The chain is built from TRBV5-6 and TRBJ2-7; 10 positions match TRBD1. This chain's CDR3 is CASSSTGGLLPYEQYF. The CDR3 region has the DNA TGTGCCAGCAGCTCGACAGGGGGCCTACTCCCCTACGAGCAGTACTTC. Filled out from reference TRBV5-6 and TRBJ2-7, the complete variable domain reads DAGVTQSPTHLIKTRGQQVTLRCSPKSGHDTVSWYQQALGQGPQFIFQYYEEEERQRGNFPDRFSGHQFPNYSSELNVNALLLGDSALYLCASSSTGGLLPYEQYFGPGTRLTVT.